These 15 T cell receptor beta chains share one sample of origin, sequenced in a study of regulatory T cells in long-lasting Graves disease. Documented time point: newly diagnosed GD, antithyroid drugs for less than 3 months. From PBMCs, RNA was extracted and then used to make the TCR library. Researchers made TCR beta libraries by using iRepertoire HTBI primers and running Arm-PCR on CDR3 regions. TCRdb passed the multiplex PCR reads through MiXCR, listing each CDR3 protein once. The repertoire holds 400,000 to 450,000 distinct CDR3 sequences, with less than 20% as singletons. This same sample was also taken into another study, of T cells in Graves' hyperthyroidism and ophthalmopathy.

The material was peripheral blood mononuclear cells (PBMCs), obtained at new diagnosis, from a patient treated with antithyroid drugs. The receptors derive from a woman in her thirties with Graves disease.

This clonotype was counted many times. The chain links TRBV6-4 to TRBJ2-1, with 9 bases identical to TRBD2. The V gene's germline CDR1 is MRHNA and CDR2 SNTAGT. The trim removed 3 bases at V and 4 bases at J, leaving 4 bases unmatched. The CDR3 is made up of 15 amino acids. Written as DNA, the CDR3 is TGTGCCAGCAGTGAAGCTAGCGGGATTTACAATGAGCAGTTCTTC. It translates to CASSEASGIYNEQFF.

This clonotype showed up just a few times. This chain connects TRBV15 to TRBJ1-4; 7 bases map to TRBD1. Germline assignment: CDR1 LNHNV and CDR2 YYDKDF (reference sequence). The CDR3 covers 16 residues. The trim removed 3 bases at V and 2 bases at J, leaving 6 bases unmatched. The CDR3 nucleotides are TGTGCCACCAGCAGGACAGGGACAGCCACTAATGAAAAACTGTTTTTT. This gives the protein CATSRTGTATNEKLFF.

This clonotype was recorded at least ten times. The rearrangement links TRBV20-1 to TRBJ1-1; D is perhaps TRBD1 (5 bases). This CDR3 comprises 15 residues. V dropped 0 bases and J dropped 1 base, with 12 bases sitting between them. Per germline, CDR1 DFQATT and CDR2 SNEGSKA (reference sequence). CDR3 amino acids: CSAREGDWGNTEAFF. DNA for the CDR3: TGCAGTGCTAGAGAGGGGGATTGGGGGAACACTGAAGCTTTCTTT.

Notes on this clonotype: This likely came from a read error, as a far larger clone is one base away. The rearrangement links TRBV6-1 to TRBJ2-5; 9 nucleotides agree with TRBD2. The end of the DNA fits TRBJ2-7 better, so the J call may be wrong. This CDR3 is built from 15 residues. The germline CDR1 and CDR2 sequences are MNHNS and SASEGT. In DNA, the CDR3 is TGTGCCAGCAGTCTCGGGACTAGCAGATTTACCGAGCAGTACTTC. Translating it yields CASSLGTSRFTEQYF.

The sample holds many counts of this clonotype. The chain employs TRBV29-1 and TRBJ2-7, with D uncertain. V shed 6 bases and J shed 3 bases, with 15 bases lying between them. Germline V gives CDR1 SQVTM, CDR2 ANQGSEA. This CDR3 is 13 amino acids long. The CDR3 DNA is TGCAGCGTCCTTTCTGATAGCAGCTACGAGCAGTACTTC. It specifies CSVLSDSSYEQYF.

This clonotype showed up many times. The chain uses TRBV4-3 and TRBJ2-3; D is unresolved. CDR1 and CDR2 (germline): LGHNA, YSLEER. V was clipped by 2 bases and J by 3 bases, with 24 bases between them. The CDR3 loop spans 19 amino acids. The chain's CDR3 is CASSQSSTRPLGMTDTQYF. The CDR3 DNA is TGCGCCAGCAGCCAATCCTCCACCCGCCCCCTGGGGATGACAGATACGCAGTATTTT.

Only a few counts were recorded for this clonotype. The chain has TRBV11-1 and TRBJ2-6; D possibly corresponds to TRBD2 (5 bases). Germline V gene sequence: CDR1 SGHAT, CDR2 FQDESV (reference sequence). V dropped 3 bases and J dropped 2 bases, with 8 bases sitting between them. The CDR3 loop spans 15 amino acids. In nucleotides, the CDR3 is TGTGCCAGCAGCTTTCGAGGGACTGGGGCCAACGTCCTGACTTTC. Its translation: CASSFRGTGANVLTF.

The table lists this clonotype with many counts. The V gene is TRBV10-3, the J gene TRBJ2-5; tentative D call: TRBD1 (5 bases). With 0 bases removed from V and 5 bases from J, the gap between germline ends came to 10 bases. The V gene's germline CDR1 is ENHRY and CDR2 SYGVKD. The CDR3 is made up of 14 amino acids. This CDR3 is CAISESAGIETQYF. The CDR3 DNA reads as TGTGCCATCAGTGAGTCGGCAGGGATCGAGACCCAGTACTTC.

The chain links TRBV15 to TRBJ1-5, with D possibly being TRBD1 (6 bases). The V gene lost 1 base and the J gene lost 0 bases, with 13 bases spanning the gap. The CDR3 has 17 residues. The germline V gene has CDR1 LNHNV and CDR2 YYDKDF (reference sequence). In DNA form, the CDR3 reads TGTGCCACCAGCAGAGGGGGAGGGGGTTATAGCAATCAGCCCCAGCATTTT. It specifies CATSRGGGGYSNQPQHF.

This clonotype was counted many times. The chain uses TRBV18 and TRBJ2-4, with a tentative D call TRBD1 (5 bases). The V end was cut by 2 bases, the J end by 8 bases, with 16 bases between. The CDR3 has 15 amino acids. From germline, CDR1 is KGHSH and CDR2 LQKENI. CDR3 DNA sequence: TGTGCCAGCTCACCAACGAGCTCCCAGGGTCACATTCAGTACTTC. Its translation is CASSPTSSQGHIQYF.

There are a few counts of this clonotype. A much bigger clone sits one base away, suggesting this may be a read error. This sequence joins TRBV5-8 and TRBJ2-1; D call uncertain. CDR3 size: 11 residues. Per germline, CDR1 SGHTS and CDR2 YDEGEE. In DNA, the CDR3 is TGTGGCAGCAGCACGTGGGCTGAGCAGTTCTTC. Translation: CGSSTWAEQFF.

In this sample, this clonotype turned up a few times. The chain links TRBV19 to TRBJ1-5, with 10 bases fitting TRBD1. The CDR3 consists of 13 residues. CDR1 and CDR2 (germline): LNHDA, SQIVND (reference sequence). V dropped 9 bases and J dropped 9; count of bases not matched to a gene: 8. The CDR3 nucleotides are TGTGCCAGCGGGACAGGGGACGAGTTGCCCCAGCATTTT. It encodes CASGTGDELPQHF.

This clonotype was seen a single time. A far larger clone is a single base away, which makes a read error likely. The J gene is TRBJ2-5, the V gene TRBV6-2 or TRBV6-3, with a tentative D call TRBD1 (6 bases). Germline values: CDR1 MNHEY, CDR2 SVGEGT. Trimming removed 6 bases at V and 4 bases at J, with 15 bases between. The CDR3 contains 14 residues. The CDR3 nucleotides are TGTGCCAGCAGCTCAGGGGCAGTCACAGAGACCCAGTACTTC. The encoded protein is CASSSGAVTETQYF.

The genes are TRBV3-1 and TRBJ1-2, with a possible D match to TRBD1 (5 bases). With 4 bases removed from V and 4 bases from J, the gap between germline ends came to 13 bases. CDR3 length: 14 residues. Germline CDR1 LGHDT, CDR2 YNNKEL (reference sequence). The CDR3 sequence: CASSPGRGSYGYTF. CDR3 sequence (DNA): TGTGCCAGCAGCCCCGGACGGGGCTCCTATGGCTACACCTTC.

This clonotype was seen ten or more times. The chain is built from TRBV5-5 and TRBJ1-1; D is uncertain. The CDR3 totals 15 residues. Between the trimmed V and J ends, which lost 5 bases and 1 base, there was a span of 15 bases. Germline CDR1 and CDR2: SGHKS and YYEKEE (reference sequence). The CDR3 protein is CASSFNPRGNTEAFF. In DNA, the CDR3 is TGTGCCAGCAGTTTTAACCCCCGCGGGAACACTGAAGCTTTCTTT.